The 23 T cell receptor beta chains below were found in one sample sequenced in a study of blood T cells in healthy people across ages. Combining a sample-barcoded 5' primer with a J-beta primer mix, a second PCR ran for roughly 7 to 12 cycles. TCRdb re-called the 5' RACE reads through MiXCR, storing one row per CDR3 protein. The sample has 450,000 to 650,000 distinct CDR3 sequences, less than 25% seen once; the top ten hold 7.5% to 9%. This same sample was also taken into another study, of T cells of mothers and their children.

The source material was blood. The receptors here all came from a boy aged 5-17 years in good health.

This rearrangement joins TRBV28 to TRBJ1-1; perhaps TRBD1 as D (6 bases). Trimming pared 7 bases from V and 5 bases from J, leaving 14 bases between. Germline V gene lookup returns CDR1 MDHEN and CDR2 SYDVKM. The CDR3 sequence is 13 residues long. The CDR3 region is CASTLGGRTEAFF. In DNA form, the CDR3 reads TGTGCCAGCACCCTTGGGGGCAGGACTGAAGCTTTCTTT.

At least ten counts were recorded for this clonotype. This chain links TRBV12-3 or TRBV12-4 with TRBJ1-2; D call uncertain. CDR3 length equals 13 residues. V lost 5 bases, J lost 3 bases, and 10 bases lay in between. CDR3 in DNA: TGTGCCAGCAGTGCAGAAGTTGACTATGGCTACACCTTC. Residues: CASSAEVDYGYTF.

The rearrangement uses TRBV28 and TRBJ2-3, with D unclear. The CDR3 runs 17 residues. Germline V gene lookup returns CDR1 MDHEN and CDR2 SYDVKM. Trimming shortened V by 8 bases and J by 0 bases, and 21 bases separated the two germline ends. The CDR3: CASPSSGGNTSTDTQYF. CDR3 DNA sequence: TGTGCCAGCCCCTCCTCCGGCGGAAATACTAGCACAGATACGCAGTATTTT. The whole variable domain, remainder taken from reference TRBV28 and TRBJ2-3, is DVKVTQSSRYLVKRTGEKVFLECVQDMDHENMFWYRQDPGLGLRLIYFSYDVKMKEKGDIPEGYSVSREKKERFSLILESASTNQTSMYLCASPSSGGNTSTDTQYFGPGTRLTVL.

Only a few counts were recorded for this clonotype. V and J are TRBV12-3 or TRBV12-4 and TRBJ1-6, with unresolved D. The ends were cut back, 1 base at V and 9 bases at J, with 10 bases in the middle. CDR3 length: 14 residues. CDR3 bases: TGTGCCAGCAGTTTAGGGGAATTGGGTTCACCCCTCCACTTT. Protein sequence: CASSLGELGSPLHF.

This clonotype came up a few times. The rearrangement links TRBV20-1 to TRBJ2-5, with D perhaps being TRBD1 or TRBD2 (6 bases each). The CDR3 runs 14 residues. Trimming removed 6 bases at V and 4 bases at J, with 18 bases between. CDR1 and CDR2 from the germline V gene are DFQATT and SNEGSKA (reference sequence). DNA of the CDR3: TGCAGTGCCCTGGCGACGGGGGCTGGAGAGACCCAGTACTTC. This sequence encodes CSALATGAGETQYF.

This chain links TRBV7-9 with TRBJ2-2, with D unclear. CDR1 and CDR2 (germline): SEHNR, FQNEAQ (reference sequence). The V end was cut by 2 bases, the J end by 3 bases, with 13 bases between. The CDR3 is 16 residues long. The CDR3 is CASSLYPEWDTGELFF. The CDR3 coding sequence is TGTGCCAGCAGCTTATACCCAGAGTGGGACACCGGGGAGCTGTTTTTT.

This clonotype was recorded a few times. The CDR3 sequence: CASSTWDLPADTQYF. The CDR3, as DNA: TGTGCCAGCAGTACATGGGACCTCCCCGCGGATACGCAGTATTTT. The chain is built from TRBV6-2 or TRBV6-3 and TRBJ2-3; D tentatively fits TRBD1 or TRBD2 (5 bases each). The length of the CDR3 is 15 residues. With 5 bases removed from V and 6 bases from J, the gap between germline ends came to 18 bases. From germline, CDR1 is MNHEY and CDR2 SVGEGT.

This clonotype was recorded a few times. The chain has TRBV28 and TRBJ1-3; weak D call: TRBD1 (6 bases). Germline V gene lookup returns CDR1 MDHEN and CDR2 SYDVKM. Trimming took off 3 bases at V and 0 bases at J, with 12 bases between the two ends. This CDR3 has 16 amino acids. The CDR3 protein is CASSFAGEISGNTIYF. CDR3 coding DNA: TGTGCCAGCAGTTTTGCAGGGGAAATCTCTGGAAACACCATATATTTT.

The chain uses TRBV2 and TRBJ2-5; no firm D call. V was trimmed by 7 bases and J by 1 base, leaving 16 bases between them. Germline CDR1 reads SNHLY; CDR2 reads FYNNEI. The CDR3 sequence is 15 residues long. CDR3 sequence: CASNPTLGFQETQYF. DNA of the CDR3: TGTGCCAGCAACCCAACCCTGGGATTCCAAGAGACCCAGTACTTC. Full variable domain (remainder filled in from reference TRBV2 and TRBJ2-5): EPEVTQTPSHQVTQMGQEVILRCVPISNHLYFYWYRQILGQKVEFLVSFYNNEISEKSEIFDDQFSVERPDGSNFTLKIRSTKLEDSAMYFCASNPTLGFQETQYFGPGTRLLVL.

Of note for this clonotype: The junction departs from the called germline gene at one end, perhaps through a read error. The chain has TRBV4-3 and TRBJ2-2, with D maybe TRBD2 (6 bases). This CDR3 contains 16 residues. Per the germline V gene, CDR1 is LGHNA and CDR2 is YSLEER. The CDR3 nucleotides read TGCGCCAGCAGCCAAGATCCTGGAGGGGCCACCGGGGAGCTGTTCTTT. It specifies CASSQDPGGATGELFF.

V and J are TRBV5-6 and TRBJ1-2, with TRBD1 as a possible D gene (5 bases). The V end lost 0 bases, the J end lost 3 bases, and 12 bases lay between the germline ends. CDR1 and CDR2 (germline): SGHDT, YYEEEE. CDR3 length equals 15 residues. The CDR3 sequence: CASSLAGGDYYGYTF. The CDR3 nucleotides are TGTGCCAGCAGCTTGGCCGGAGGGGATTACTATGGCTACACCTTC.

The CDR3 sequence is CASREAGSSGNTIYF. The CDR3 DNA reads TGTGCCAGCAGGGAGGCCGGGAGCTCTGGAAACACCATATATTTT. This chain links TRBV27 with TRBJ1-3; no clear D. V was trimmed by 6 bases and J by 0 bases, leaving 12 bases between them. This CDR3 contains 15 residues. The germline CDR1 and CDR2 sequences are MNHEY and SMNVEV (reference sequence).

This chain joins TRBV27 and TRBJ2-5; 7 nucleotides align to TRBD1. The V gene's germline CDR1 is MNHEY and CDR2 SMNVEV (reference sequence). The CDR3 length is 13 residues. J lost 5 bases, V lost 9 bases, and 9 bases had no gene match. This CDR3 reads CASVTGLWETQYF. For the CDR3, the DNA is TGTGCCAGTGTGACAGGGCTTTGGGAGACCCAGTACTTC.

This clonotype came up a few times. The CDR3 loop reads CASSLGTAYGYTF. In DNA form, the CDR3 reads TGTGCCAGCAGCTTGGGGACAGCCTATGGCTACACCTTC. The rearrangement links TRBV7-8 to TRBJ1-2, with 7 nucleotides matching TRBD1. V gave up 3 bases and J gave up 4 bases; unmatched junction bases: 2. Per the germline V gene, CDR1 is SGHVS and CDR2 is FQNEAQ. The CDR3 totals 13 residues.

Turning to this clonotype: This may be a read error: a much more frequent sequence differs by one nucleotide. The CDR3 end shows no conserved phenylalanine or tryptophan, and so a read error is likely. The rearrangement uses TRBV9 and TRBJ2-5; D uncertain. There are 15 residues in the CDR3. Trimming stripped 5 bases from V and 4 bases from J, with 18 bases between. CDR1 is SGDLS, CDR2 YYNGEE, per germline. This CDR3 reads CASSLWGSIGETQYL. CDR3 nucleotide sequence: TGTGCCAGCAGTCTGTGGGGATCAATTGGAGAGACCCAGTACCTC.

This clonotype was counted ten times or more. The chain combines TRBV4-3 with TRBJ1-6; no clear D gene. The CDR3 runs to 16 residues. CDR1 is LGHNA and CDR2 is YSLEER in the germline V gene. V lost 4 bases to trimming and J lost 6 bases, with 16 bases between them. The CDR3 region is CASSPEQGKGNSPLHF. CDR3 DNA: TGCGCCAGCAGCCCCGAACAAGGGAAGGGTAATTCACCCCTCCACTTT.

This clonotype showed up just a few times. The chain has TRBV20-1 and TRBJ2-5; TRBD1 agrees at 7 bases. From germline, CDR1 is DFQATT and CDR2 SNEGSKA (reference sequence). The CDR3 is made up of 14 amino acids. V lost 0 bases to trimming and J lost 5 bases; unmatched junction nucleotides: 6. CDR3 DNA sequence: TGCAGTGCTAGAGATAAGGGACAGAGGGAGACCCAGTACTTC. It encodes CSARDKGQRETQYF.

The sample holds many counts of this clonotype. This sequence joins TRBV29-1 and TRBJ2-4; unclear D gene. The germline gives CDR1 SQVTM, CDR2 ANQGSEA. Trimming took 7 bases from V and 6 from J, leaving 13 bases between them. This CDR3 spans 12 amino acids. CDR3 residues: CSAVPAGNIQYF. The CDR3, as DNA: TGCAGCGCTGTCCCGGCAGGAAACATTCAGTACTTC.

The V gene is TRBV20-1, the J gene TRBJ2-5; TRBD2 aligns across 8 bases. The germline V gene encodes CDR1 DFQATT and CDR2 SNEGSKA (reference sequence). This CDR3 is 16 amino acids long. With V trimmed by 0 bases and J by 0 bases, 6 bases remained unmatched. The CDR3 sequence: CSARDVVAGNQETQYF. CDR3 DNA sequence: TGCAGTGCTAGAGATGTGGTAGCGGGGAACCAAGAGACCCAGTACTTC.

This chain uses TRBV27 with TRBJ1-1; a possible D gene is TRBD1 (5 bases). Trimming removed 0 bases at V and 4 bases at J, with 12 bases between. CDR3 length: 15 residues. CDR1 and CDR2 from the germline V gene are MNHEY and SMNVEV (reference sequence). CDR3 in DNA: TGTGCCAGCAGTTTATCAAGGGGTGGCGGCACTGAAGCTTTCTTT. It translates to CASSLSRGGGTEAFF.

The chain recombines TRBV7-8 with TRBJ2-3; 12 bases match TRBD2. The ends lost 4 bases at V and 5 bases at J; junction bases unmatched: 4. CDR1 is SGHVS, CDR2 FQNEAQ, per germline. This CDR3 is built from 15 residues. CDR3 sequence: CASSSLAGGQDTQYF. CDR3 bases: TGTGCCAGCAGCTCGCTAGCGGGGGGGCAAGATACGCAGTATTTT. The full variable domain, with the rest looked up from reference TRBV7-8 and TRBJ2-3, is GAGVSQSPRYKVAKRGQDVALRCDPISGHVSLFWYQQALGQGPEFLTYFQNEAQLDKSGLPSDRFFAERPEGSVSTLKIQRTQQEDSAVYLCASSSLAGGQDTQYFGPGTRLTVL.

This clonotype was counted only a few times. The V call is TRBV7-9, the J call TRBJ2-5; possibly TRBD2 for D (5 bases). Trimming pared 5 bases from V and 0 bases from J, leaving 13 bases between. Germline CDR1 reads SEHNR; CDR2 reads FQNEAQ (reference sequence). This CDR3 region has 15 residues. The DNA of the CDR3 is TGTGCCAGCAGCCAGGACTCGATTTACCAAGAGACCCAGTACTTC. Amino acids: CASSQDSIYQETQYF.

This sequence joins TRBV7-8 and TRBJ2-7; TRBD1 matches at 8 bases. Germline loops: CDR1 SGHVS, CDR2 FQNEAQ. The V and J ends lost 5 bases and 5 bases, in that order; junction bases with no gene match: 11. The CDR3 is 15 amino acids. The CDR3 bases are TGTGCCAGCAGCGCCTCCCCGGACAGGGTCCACGAGCAGTACTTC. This codes for CASSASPDRVHEQYF.